The rows below give T cell receptor beta chains drawn from one sample of a study of cytomegalovirus exposure and HLA in healthy donors. The data were produced by immunoSEQ multiplex PCR, yet TCRdb's version contains in-frame clones alone and is incomplete. The sample consists of 140,000 or so clones, more than 55% of them appearing once. Source material: PBMCs. Receptors were obtained from a woman aged 55 to 70 in good health and CMV-seronegative. The CDR3 runs from the conserved cysteine through the conserved F or W.

CDR3,V,J
CASSSQRGGSYEQYF,TRBV7-2,TRBJ2-7
CSVRTTSPTGELFF,TRBV29-1,TRBJ2-2
CASSRVTSPNTGELFF,TRBV4-1,TRBJ2-2
CASREGMDEQYF,TRBV6-5,TRBJ2-7
CASSFDWEGNVYEQYF,TRBV5-5,TRBJ2-7
CASSFAGFTEAFF,TRBV7-2,TRBJ1-1
CASSHPQGSNQPQHF,TRBV14,TRBJ1-5
CASSQDLSAGGQNEQFF,TRBV14,TRBJ2-1
CASSGDHRGDTQYF,TRBV9,TRBJ2-3
CASSLSAQGYRETQYF,TRBV28,TRBJ2-5
CAARGSGGESDEQFF,TRBV5-4,TRBJ2-1
CASSLAGGVNEQFF,TRBV11-2,TRBJ2-1
CASTPDYYGYTF,TRBV19,TRBJ1-2
CASTPWPITEAFF,TRBV5-6,TRBJ1-1
CASSQDTGTGELFF,TRBV4-3,TRBJ2-2
CASSLGLADNEQFF,TRBV6-5,TRBJ2-1
CASSKVFDRDGDDSYEQYF,TRBV21-1,TRBJ2-7
CASSWRGLGELFF,TRBV28,TRBJ2-2
CASSQVWGTSGSNQETQYF,TRBV14,TRBJ2-5
CASSPGQGRETQYF,TRBV5-4,TRBJ2-5
CASSILAGGRGSNEQFF,TRBV19,TRBJ2-1
CASSEYRDNEQFF,TRBV6-1,TRBJ2-1